The TCR beta chain described here comes from a study of T cells in Graves' hyperthyroidism and ophthalmopathy (dated by TCRdb to between 2018 and 2021). With regard to the full study: Peripheral blood was sampled at the time of initial diagnosis, prior to any treatment. TCR V-J signatures able to tell the groups apart were searched for in a discovery cohort of 90 to 100 patients, of whom around 42 had Graves' ophthalmopathy and some 60 had stable Graves' hyperthyroidism. Prospective prediction of ophthalmopathy was tested in an independent validation cohort consisting of 18 hyperthyroidism patients and some 16 patients who later progressed to ophthalmopathy. For training and testing, the 100 or so patients in the discovery cohort were randomly divided in a 7:3 ratio. The study also compared thyroid tissue and blood T-cell repertoires from over 5 Graves' hyperthyroidism patients. Following sampling, methimazole starting at 30 mg daily was given to hyperthyroidism patients, and high-dose intravenous methylprednisolone was given to ophthalmopathy patients. The paper reports TCR Vbeta CDR3 sequencing of approximately 130 peripheral blood samples: around 45 ophthalmopathy, about 75 hyperthyroidism and approximately 17 progressor patients.

TCR beta CDR3 regions were amplified from RNA transcripts. A first-round RT-PCR of the TCR CDR3 used the HTBI primer set with the Qiagen OneStep RT-PCR kit. Libraries were constructed in a second round of multiplex PCR, after which size selection and purification were performed. Sequencing of the libraries was done on an Illumina HiSeq2000 using paired-end 100 bp reads. Regarding the original processing steps: Raw data were processed with SOAPnuke, discarding reads with adapters, uncalled bases, mean Phred below 15, or no exact constant-primer or identifier match. COPE v1.2.5 was used to merge the high-quality paired reads, and each unique nucleotide sequence was defined as a clonotype. Clonotypes were aligned to IMGT TRBV, TRBD and TRBJ reference segments using MiTCR v1.1. Only V-J combinations with frequency above 0.0001, covering about 99% of repertoires, were analysed. A TCS score was defined as the ratio between F50 (clonal expansion) and ExV (chaos), using BLOSUM62-based TCRdist between CDR3 peptides within each V-J. Welch's t-statistics and random forest reduced just over 500 V-J features to about 13, which were used in a naive Bayes classifier (R e1071). The public reads were reprocessed in TCRdb via fastp at Q25 and MiXCR, keeping in-frame beta chains. Every distinct CDR3 protein forms one entry, paired with its most common genes and DNA. The V and J calls reflect TCRdb's pipeline rather than the authors' work. The sample includes more than 350,000 distinct CDR3 sequences, with approximately 16% observed a single time. Together, the top ten hold about 20% of the sample.

Its CDR3 holds 14 amino acids, cysteine through phenylalanine. Only the CDR3 DNA stays, 42 bases, in frame from base 1. Relative to germline, V is missing 0 bases and J is missing 8 bases, with 7 bases of the junction outside any gene match. Via the germline V gene (reference sequence), CDR1 is GTSNPN and CDR2 SVGIG. Results and caveats for the whole study, not just this receptor: In validation, the model predicted progression to ophthalmopathy with approximately 69% sensitivity and around 72% specificity, a median of roughly seven months before onset. Sample size was not statistically predetermined, and investigators were not blinded to group allocation. In cross-validation, a model built on a 13 V-J signature told ophthalmopathy apart from stable hyperthyroidism with under 90% sensitivity and roughly 81% specificity, and in testing the same model reached 80%/75%. Most expanded thyroid clonotypes (frequency above 0.001) were also found in blood, which suggests that blood repertoires may mirror thyroid immune responses.

Moderately to severely active disease, a Clinical Activity Score of at least 3, a NOSPECS grade of at least 4, and a duration under 3 months were present in ophthalmopathy patients. Any patient with an uncontrolled infection, another autoimmune disease, pregnancy or lactation was excluded. Diagnoses were based on clinical symptoms, serum thyroxine and TRAb, thyroid ultrasound and orbital computed tomography. PBMCs were isolated from 10 ml of fresh peripheral blood by Ficoll-Paque density gradient centrifugation. Total RNA was extracted using Trizol reagent, and RNA quality was assessed on an Agilent 2100 Bioanalyzer. This clonotype was observed at least ten times. What this receptor recognizes is not known. No much larger clone is present one base from it, and per-base qualities are unavailable.

The sequencing input was blood. The chain links TRBV30 with TRBJ2-1; 7 central bases correspond to TRBD1. This receptor was obtained from a woman aged 55-69 years with Graves' ophthalmopathy. The DNA is TGTGCCTGGAGTGTGACAGCCCAGGGGGATGAGCAGTTCTTC. It translates to CAWSVTAQGDEQFF.